The source of this T cell receptor beta chain is a study of OX40 agonist ivuxolimab in advanced cancers. Whole-study context: As their treatment, patients were administered ivuxolimab, an agonistic anti-OX40 (CD134) antibody. Study conclusions and caveats: Some of the lowest clonal expansion was seen in partial responders at 0.1-3.0 mg/kg. More expanded clones were seen, on average, in CD8+ T cells than in CD4+.

Turning to this clone: Its antigen is unknown.

Germline CDR1 MGHRA, CDR2 YSYEKL. V was cut by 4 bases and J by 2 bases, with 11 bases left in between. This CDR3 contains 15 residues. Sequenced by immunoSEQ multiplex PCR; TCRdb stores in-frame clones only, minus some. The sample lists 37,000 or so clones, 82% occurring once. This chain connects TRBV4-1 to TRBJ2-2; TRBD2 might be the D (6 bases). The sequence was obtained from an adult with an advanced solid tumor such as melanoma, head and neck, liver or kidney cancer. The starting material was CD4+ or CD8+ T cells sorted from blood, obtained in a trial of the OX40 agonist ivuxolimab. DNA of the CDR3: TGCGCCAGCAGCCCGCGGGGCCTTAACACCGGGGAGCTGTTTTTT. Amino acids: CASSPRGLNTGELFF.